This T cell receptor beta chain was profiled in a study of beta chain features in type 1 diabetes. Study-wide points: Cells carrying high TCR expression could end up over-represented when cDNA is sequenced. The VDJ junctions of type 1 diabetes patients carried fewer insertions and more deletions.

Germline lookup yields CDR1 MNHEY and CDR2 SMNVEV (reference sequence). There are 16 residues in the CDR3. V lost 0 bases, J lost 4 bases, and 7 bases stayed unmatched. Notes on this clone: Its target is unknown.

Every isolated RNA sample was fully reverse transcribed, so sequencing captured expressed TCRB transcripts. Produced via immunoSEQ multiplex PCR; TCRdb's table is partial and in-frame only. This sample has over 500,000 clones; 15% to 19% occur once, and the top ten carry 0.093%. This receptor was identified in a man aged 18 to 30 in good health. The sample comprised naive CD4+ T cells from blood. The rearrangement uses TRBV27 and TRBJ2-5; 8 nucleotides match TRBD1. CDR3 in amino acids: CASSLSRQGSGETQYF. The CDR3 coding sequence is TGTGCCAGCAGTTTATCCAGACAGGGGAGTGGAGAGACCCAGTACTTC.